This T cell receptor (beta chain) was obtained from a study of CD8+CD57+ T cells in acquired aplastic anemia. About the research overall: DNA per sorted CD4+ or CD8+ sample ranged 0.2 to 27.4 ug, averaging roughly 3.2 ug.

It was genomic DNA that served as the template for profiling TCR beta VDJ and CDR3. A single record per CDR3 protein comes from TCRdb applying MiXCR to the reads. This sample yields around 210,000 distinct CDR3 sequences, of which roughly two thirds are seen a single time; around 60% belongs to the top ten. Study-level results: Roughly 30 CD8+ CDR3 sequences occurred in both the patients and the controls.

Comments on this clonotype: The antigen is unknown.

It was patients with CD8+CD57+ cell expansion by flow cytometry who were chosen for sequencing. Severe acquired aplastic anemia was diagnosed in all patients. At the time of blood sampling, patients had not yet received any therapy. With 6 bases clipped from V and 4 bases from J, the junction kept 7 bases outside the gene matches. The CDR3 runs to 15 residues. Germline CDR1 is SGHNT and CDR2 is YENEEA. The chain has TRBV11-3 and TRBJ2-3; 10 nucleotides align to TRBD2. Sequencing was performed on sorted CD4+, CD8+, or CD8+CD57+ T cells (not recorded which) from PBMCs. This clonotype originated in a human donor with aplastic anemia. The CDR3 region is CASRSSGRAPDTQYF. The CDR3 DNA follows: TGTGCCAGCAGGTCAAGCGGGAGGGCCCCAGATACGCAGTATTTT.